Following are 14 T cell receptor beta chains from one sample sequenced in a study of tumor-infiltrating lymphocytes in localized non-small cell lung cancer. The protocol was immunoSEQ multiplex PCR, while the TCRdb copy is restricted to in-frame clones and leaves out a portion. The data hold several thousand clones, with over 60% observed a single time. The specimen was lung tumor tissue. Receptors originate from a human donor with non-small cell lung cancer.

This clone was seen only a few times. This chain joins TRBV9 and TRBJ2-7; 7 bases map to TRBD1. The germline CDR1 and CDR2 sequences are SGDLS and YYNGEE. The CDR3 runs 14 residues. Unmatched junction bases numbered 7, after V lost 4 bases and J lost 3 bases. The CDR3 loop is CASSPLDRYYEQYF. Written as DNA, the CDR3 is TGTGCCAGCAGCCCGTTGGACAGGTACTACGAGCAGTACTTC.

V is TRBV5-1 and J is TRBJ2-3, with D maybe TRBD2 (7 bases). CDR1 is SGHRS, CDR2 YFSETQ, per germline. The CDR3 consists of 14 residues. Deletions cut 4 bases from V and 1 base from J, with 10 bases between. Here the CDR3 DNA reads TGCGCCAGCAGCGGGGGGGCGGGCACAGATACGCAGTATTTT. Its protein is CASSGGAGTDTQYF.

The J gene is TRBJ1-5, the V gene TRBV2; TRBD1 might be the D (6 bases). Germline lookup yields CDR1 SNHLY and CDR2 FYNNEI. The CDR3 is made up of 15 amino acids. The V and J ends lost 8 bases and 0 bases respectively, with 14 bases between them. The CDR3 bases are TGTGCCAGCGGGGGGGGCGGGTATAGCAATCAGCCCCAGCATTTT. This gives the protein CASGGGGYSNQPQHF.

With respect to this clone: The germline gene is not matched at one end of the junction; a read error may be the cause. The chain uses TRBV5-1 and TRBJ2-1, with unresolved D. Germline-derived CDR1 and CDR2 are SGHRS and YFSETQ. The CDR3 covers 15 residues. This chain's CDR3 is CASSYFTGSDNEQFF. The DNA of the CDR3 is TGCGCCAGCAGCTACTTTACTGGCTCCGACAATGAGCAGTTCTTC.

The J gene is TRBJ1-3, the V gene TRBV6-6, with D perhaps matching TRBD1 (5 bases). V was shortened by 5 bases and J by 0 bases, with 8 bases between the two germline ends. This CDR3 is built from 14 residues. The germline gives CDR1 MNHNY, CDR2 SVGAGI (reference sequence). The CDR3 nucleotides read TGTGCCAGCAGTCCACAGGTCTCTGGAAACACCATATATTTT. Translated, it gives CASSPQVSGNTIYF.

The chain couples TRBV29-1 to TRBJ2-5; 7 positions agree with TRBD1. This CDR3 is 13 amino acids long. Germline V lookup: CDR1 SQVTM, CDR2 ANQGSEA. Unmatched junction bases numbered 8, after V lost 7 bases and J lost 3 bases. The DNA for the CDR3 is TGCAGCGCTGAGACAGGGCTGAAAGAGACCCAGTACTTC. This gives the protein CSAETGLKETQYF.

The gene calls are TRBV13 and TRBJ2-2; 9 bases fit TRBD2. CDR3 length: 16 residues. The germline CDR1 and CDR2 sequences are PRHDT and FYEKMQ (reference sequence). The junction had 11 bases not matched to a gene; V was cut back by 8 bases and J by 4 bases. CDR3 in DNA: TGTGCCAGCGGGCGGCGGGGGGGGATGAGCACCGGGGAGCTGTTTTTT. As protein: CASGRRGGMSTGELFF. Complete variable domain (other parts from reference TRBV13 and TRBJ2-2): AAGVIQSPRHLIKEKRETATLKCYPIPRHDTVYWYQQGPGQDPQFLISFYEKMQSDKGSIPDRFSAQQFSDYHSELNMSSLELGDSALYFCASGRRGGMSTGELFFGEGSRLTVL.

This chain connects TRBV6-5 to TRBJ1-4; D is ambiguous. Trimming pared 2 bases from V and 7 bases from J, leaving 11 bases between. CDR1 and CDR2 from the germline V gene are MNHEY and SVGAGI. This CDR3 contains 14 residues. CDR3 sequence (DNA): TGTGCCAGCAGTTACGGGCAGGAGGCTGAAAAACTGTTTTTT. It encodes CASSYGQEAEKLFF.

This clone was seen a few times. The V call is TRBV2, the J call TRBJ1-3; 7 positions agree with TRBD1. J gave up 0 bases and V 7 bases, and 3 bases lay outside the gene matches. CDR3 length: 14 residues. Germline CDR1 SNHLY, CDR2 FYNNEI. This CDR3 reads CASKGADSGNTIYF. The DNA of the CDR3 is TGTGCCAGCAAGGGGGCAGACTCTGGAAACACCATATATTTT.

The table lists this clone with a count of one. The same CDR3 also results from other DNA sequences found in this sample. The chain is built from TRBV28 and TRBJ1-3, with 7 nucleotides matching TRBD1. CDR1 is MDHEN, CDR2 SYDVKM, per germline. There are 15 residues in the CDR3. Trimming took 4 bases from V and 2 from J; bases not matched to a gene: 5. As DNA, the CDR3 is TGTGCCAGCAGTTCCGACAGGGTGCCTGGAAACACCATATATTTT. This sequence encodes CASSSDRVPGNTIYF. Drawing the rest from reference TRBV28 and TRBJ1-3, the complete variable domain is DVKVTQSSRYLVKRTGEKVFLECVQDMDHENMFWYRQDPGLGLRLIYFSYDVKMKEKGDIPEGYSVSREKKERFSLILESASTNQTSMYLCASSSDRVPGNTIYFGEGSWLTVV.

The chain employs TRBV5-4 and TRBJ1-6; 7 positions match TRBD1. This CDR3 spans 14 amino acids. V lost 2 bases to trimming and J lost 8 bases; unmatched junction nucleotides: 4. Germline CDR1 is SGHNT and CDR2 is YYREEE (reference sequence). The CDR3, as DNA: TGTGCCAGCAGCTTAGACAGGGACTATTCACCCCTCCACTTT. Protein sequence: CASSLDRDYSPLHF.

The chain is built from TRBV4-2 and TRBJ2-1, with D perhaps matching TRBD2 (6 bases). Germline values: CDR1 LGHNA, CDR2 YNFKEQ. V was trimmed by 1 base and J by 3 bases, leaving 22 bases between them. This CDR3 has 19 residues. CDR3 sequence: CASSQGLGWEDRSYNEQFF. CDR3 DNA sequence: TGTGCCAGCAGCCAAGGATTGGGCTGGGAGGATAGGAGCTACAATGAGCAGTTCTTC.

A word on this clone: Compared with germline, one end of the junction differs, possibly owing to a read error. The CDR3 reads CASSLMGTDTQYF. The CDR3 nucleotides read TGTGCCAGCAGTTTGATGGGCACCGATACGCAGTATTTT. This chain joins TRBV7-9 and TRBJ2-3; D is unclear. The CDR3 totals 13 residues. Germline values: CDR1 SEHNR, CDR2 FQNEAQ (reference sequence).

Judged by abundance, this clone is medium-sized. The gene calls are TRBV18 and TRBJ2-7; possibly TRBD1 for D (6 bases). Germline CDR1 is KGHSH and CDR2 is LQKENI. V lost 6 bases and J lost 2, with 14 bases in between. This CDR3 has 14 amino acids. CDR3 DNA sequence: TGTGCCAGCTCGACCTTGGACAGCCCCTACGAGCAGTACTTC. This codes for CASSTLDSPYEQYF.